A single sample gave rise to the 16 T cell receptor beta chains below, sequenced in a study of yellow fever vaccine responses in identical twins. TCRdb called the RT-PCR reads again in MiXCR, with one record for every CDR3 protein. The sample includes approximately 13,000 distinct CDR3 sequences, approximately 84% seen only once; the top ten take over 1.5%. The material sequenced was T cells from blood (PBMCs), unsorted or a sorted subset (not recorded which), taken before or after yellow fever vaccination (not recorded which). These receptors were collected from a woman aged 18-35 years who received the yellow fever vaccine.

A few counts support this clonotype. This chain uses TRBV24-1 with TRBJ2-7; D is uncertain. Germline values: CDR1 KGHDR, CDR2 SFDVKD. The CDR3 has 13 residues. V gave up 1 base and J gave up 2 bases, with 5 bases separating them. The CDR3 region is CATSDFGAYEQYF. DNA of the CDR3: TGTGCCACCAGTGATTTTGGGGCCTACGAGCAGTACTTC.

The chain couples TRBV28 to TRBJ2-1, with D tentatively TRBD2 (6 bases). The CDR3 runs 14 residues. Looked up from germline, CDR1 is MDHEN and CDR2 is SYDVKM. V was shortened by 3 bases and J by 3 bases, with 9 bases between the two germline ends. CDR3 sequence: CASSFRRGYNEQFF. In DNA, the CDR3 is TGTGCCAGCAGTTTCCGGAGGGGCTACAATGAGCAGTTCTTC.

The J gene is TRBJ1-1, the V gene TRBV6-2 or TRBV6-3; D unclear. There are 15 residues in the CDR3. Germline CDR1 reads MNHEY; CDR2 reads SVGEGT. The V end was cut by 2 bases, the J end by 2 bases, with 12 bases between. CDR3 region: CASSYRTLGNTEAFF. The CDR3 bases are TGTGCCAGCAGTTACCGTACGTTGGGAAACACTGAAGCTTTCTTT.

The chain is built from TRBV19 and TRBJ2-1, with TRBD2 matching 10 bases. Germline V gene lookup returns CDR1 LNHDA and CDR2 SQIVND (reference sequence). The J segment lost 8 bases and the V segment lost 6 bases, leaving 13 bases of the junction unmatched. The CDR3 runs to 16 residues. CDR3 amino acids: CASSLHTSGIFDEQFF. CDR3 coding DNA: TGTGCCAGTAGCCTTCATACTAGCGGGATTTTCGATGAGCAGTTCTTC.

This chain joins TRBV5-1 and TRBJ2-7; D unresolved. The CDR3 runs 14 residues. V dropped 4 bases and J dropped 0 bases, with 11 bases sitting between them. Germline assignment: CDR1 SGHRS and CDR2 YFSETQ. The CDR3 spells CASSPHSPSYEQYF. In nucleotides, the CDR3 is TGCGCCAGCAGCCCCCACAGTCCCTCCTACGAGCAGTACTTC.

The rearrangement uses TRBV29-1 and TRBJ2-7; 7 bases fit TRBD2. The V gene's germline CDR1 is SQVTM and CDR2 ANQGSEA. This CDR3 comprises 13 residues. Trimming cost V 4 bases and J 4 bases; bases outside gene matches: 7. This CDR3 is CSVGGGDEYEQYF. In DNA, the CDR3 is TGCAGCGTTGGGGGGGGGGATGAGTACGAGCAGTACTTC.

The CDR3 protein is CAISDPIGGSGANVLTF. The CDR3 bases are TGTGCCATCAGTGACCCTATAGGGGGCTCTGGGGCCAACGTCCTGACTTTC. The chain is built from TRBV10-3 and TRBJ2-6; perhaps TRBD1 as D (6 bases). This CDR3 comprises 17 residues. CDR1 ENHRY and CDR2 SYGVKD come from the germline V gene. Trimming took off 3 bases at V and 0 bases at J, with 12 bases between the two ends.

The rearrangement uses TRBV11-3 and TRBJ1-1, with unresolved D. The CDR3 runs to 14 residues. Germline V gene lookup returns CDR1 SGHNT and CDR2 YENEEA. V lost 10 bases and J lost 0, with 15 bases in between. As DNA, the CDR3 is TGTGCCACCAAAGTGGGCATTGTGAACACTGAAGCTTTCTTT. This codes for CATKVGIVNTEAFF.

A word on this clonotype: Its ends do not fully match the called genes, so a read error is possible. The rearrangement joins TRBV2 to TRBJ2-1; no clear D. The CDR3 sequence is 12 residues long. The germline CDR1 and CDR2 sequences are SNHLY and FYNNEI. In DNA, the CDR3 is TGTGCCAGCACTACGCCCGGTAATGCGCAGTTCTTC. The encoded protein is CASTTPGNAQFF.

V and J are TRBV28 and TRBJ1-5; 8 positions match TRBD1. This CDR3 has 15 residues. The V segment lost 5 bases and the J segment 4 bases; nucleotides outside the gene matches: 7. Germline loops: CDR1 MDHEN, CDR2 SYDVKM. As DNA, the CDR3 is TGTGCCAGCAGTCCAGGGGGCGCGGGTAATCAGCCCCAGCATTTT. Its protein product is CASSPGGAGNQPQHF.

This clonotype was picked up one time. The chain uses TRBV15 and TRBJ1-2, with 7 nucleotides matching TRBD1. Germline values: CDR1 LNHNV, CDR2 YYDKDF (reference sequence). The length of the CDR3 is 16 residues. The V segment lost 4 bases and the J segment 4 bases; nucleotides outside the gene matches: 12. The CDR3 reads CATSTSPQGISYGYTF. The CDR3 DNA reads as TGTGCCACCAGCACATCCCCACAGGGGATTTCCTATGGCTACACCTTC.

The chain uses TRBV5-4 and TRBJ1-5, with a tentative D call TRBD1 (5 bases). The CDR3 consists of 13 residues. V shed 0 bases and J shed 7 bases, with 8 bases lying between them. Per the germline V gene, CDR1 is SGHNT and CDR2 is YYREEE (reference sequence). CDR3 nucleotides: TGTGCCAGCAGCTTGGATGGGGGACAGCCCCAGCATTTT. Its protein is CASSLDGGQPQHF.

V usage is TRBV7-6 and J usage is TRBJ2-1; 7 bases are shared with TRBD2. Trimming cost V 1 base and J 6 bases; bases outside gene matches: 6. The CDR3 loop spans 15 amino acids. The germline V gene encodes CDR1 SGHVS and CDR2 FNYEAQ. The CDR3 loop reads CASSLVAGVGNEQFF. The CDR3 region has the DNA TGTGCCAGCAGCTTAGTTGCGGGGGTGGGCAATGAGCAGTTCTTC.

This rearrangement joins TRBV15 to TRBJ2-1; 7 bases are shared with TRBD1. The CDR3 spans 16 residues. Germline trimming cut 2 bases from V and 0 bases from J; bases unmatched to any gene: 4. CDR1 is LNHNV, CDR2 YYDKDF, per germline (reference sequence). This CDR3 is CATSRSRTGSYNEQFF. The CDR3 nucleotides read TGTGCCACCAGCAGATCCCGGACAGGCTCCTACAATGAGCAGTTCTTC.

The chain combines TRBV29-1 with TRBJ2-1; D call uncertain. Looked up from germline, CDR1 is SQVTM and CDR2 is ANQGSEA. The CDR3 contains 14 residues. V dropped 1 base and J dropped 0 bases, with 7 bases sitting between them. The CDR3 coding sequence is TGCAGCGTTGAAGGTCTACACTCCTACAATGAGCAGTTCTTC. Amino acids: CSVEGLHSYNEQFF.

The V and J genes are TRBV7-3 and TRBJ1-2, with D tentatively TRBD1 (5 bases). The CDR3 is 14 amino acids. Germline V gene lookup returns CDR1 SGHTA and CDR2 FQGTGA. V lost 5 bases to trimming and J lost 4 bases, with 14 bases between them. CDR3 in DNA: TGTGCCAGCAGCCCTGGTCCCACAGGCTATGGCTACACCTTC. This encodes CASSPGPTGYGYTF. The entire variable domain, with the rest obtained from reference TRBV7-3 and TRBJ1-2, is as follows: GAGVSQTPSNKVTEKGKYVELRCDPISGHTALYWYRQSLGQGPEFLIYFQGTGAADDSGLPNDRFFAVRPEGSVSTLKIQRTERGDSAVYLCASSPGPTGYGYTFGSGTRLTVV.